The rows below give T cell receptor beta chains drawn from one sample of a study of blood T cell repertoires in COVID-19. Some clones are missing from TCRdb's copy, which holds only in-frame ones; the method was immunoSEQ multiplex PCR. The table includes hundreds of thousands of clones, 87% detected once. Sequencing used PBMCs or T cells enriched from blood (not recorded which). These receptors were obtained from a woman aged 25 to 45 who had recovered from COVID-19. Each CDR3 is given with its conserved first and last residue. D genes are given only for firm matches. Clone size appears in some rows only: once, few, many, or a class for an expanded clone.

>NA|NA|TRBV5-1|TRBJ2-3
CASRRGPEDTQYF
TGCGCCAGCCGGAGGGGGCCAGAAGATACGCAGTATTTT
>once|NA|TRBV7-8|TRBJ2-1
CASSLAGAHNEQFF
TGTGCCAGCAGCTTAGCGGGAGCCCACAATGAGCAGTTCTTC
>NA|NA|TRBV7-9|TRBJ2-1
CASSSLREVSSSYNEQFF
TGTGCCAGCAGCTCTCTACGTGAGGTCTCCAGCTCCTACAATGAGCAGTTCTTC
>NA|NA|TRBV2|TRBJ1-6
CASSEALLSVTLHF
TGTGCCAGCAGTGAAGCGCTTCTTAGTGTCACCCTCCACTTT
>NA|TRBD1|TRBV28|TRBJ1-2
CASSLPGDRVYYGYTF
TGTGCCAGCAGTTTACCGGGGGACAGGGTCTACTATGGCTACACCTTC
>NA|TRBD2|TRBV7-8|TRBJ2-1
CASSLILLADYNEQFF
TGTGCCAGCAGCTTAATTCTACTAGCGGATTACAATGAGCAGTTCTTC
>NA|NA|TRBV19|TRBJ1-1
CASSIDIRVAFF
TGTGCCAGTAGTATAGATATCAGGGTTGCTTTCTTT
>few|NA|TRBV21-1|TRBJ2-7
CASSTRDSFYEQYF
TGTGCCAGCAGCACGCGGGACAGCTTCTACGAGCAGTACTTC
>NA|NA|TRBV28|TRBJ1-2
CASSVPVYGYTF
TGTGCCAGCAGTGTTCCAGTGTATGGCTACACCTTC
>NA|TRBD2|TRBV4-1|TRBJ2-7
CASSQERGETYEQYF
TGCGCCAGCAGCCAAGAGCGGGGGGAAACCTACGAGCAGTACTTC
>once|NA|TRBV5-5|TRBJ1-1
CASSSALGFSVNTEAFF
TGTGCCAGCAGTTCTGCCCTTGGGTTTAGCGTGAACACTGAAGCTTTCTTT
>NA|NA|TRBV3-1/TRBV3-2|TRBJ2-2
CASSLRGAGRTGELFF
TGTGCCAGCAGCCTGAGGGGAGCGGGTAGAACCGGGGAGCTGTTTTTT
>once|NA|TRBV9|TRBJ1-3
CASSLTGVGNTIYF
TGTGCCAGCAGCCTGACAGGAGTTGGAAACACCATATATTTT
>once|NA|TRBV6-5|TRBJ2-2
CASSFSLARGTGELFF
TGTGCCAGCAGTTTCTCACTGGCCCGGGGCACCGGGGAGCTGTTTTTT
>NA|TRBD1|TRBV30|TRBJ1-5
CAWSVPATGARQPQHF
TGTGCCTGGAGTGTACCGGCGACAGGGGCTCGTCAGCCCCAGCATTTT
>NA|NA|TRBV19|TRBJ1-1
CASSIDRGYTEAFF
TGTGCCAGTAGTATAGATCGGGGATACACTGAAGCTTTCTTT
>NA|TRBD1|TRBV7-9|TRBJ2-1
CASSRDRGSSYNEQFF
TGTGCCAGCAGCCGGGACAGGGGAAGCTCCTACAATGAGCAGTTCTTC
>NA|NA|TRBV28|TRBJ1-6
CASSLPGDRPGNSPLHF
TGTGCCAGCAGTTTGCCCGGAGATAGACCCGGGAATTCACCCCTCCACTTT
>NA|NA|TRBV5-1|TRBJ2-7
CASSLEFVLGEQYF
TGCGCCAGCAGCTTGGAGTTTGTTCTCGGCGAGCAGTACTTC
>NA|NA|TRBV20-1|TRBJ2-2
CSASLTGRMNTGELFF
TGCAGTGCTAGTTTGACAGGGAGGATGAACACCGGGGAGCTGTTTTTT
>NA|NA|TRBV6-5|TRBJ1-3
CASSYSGVSSGNTIYF
TGTGCCAGCAGTTACTCGGGAGTATCCTCTGGAAACACCATATATTTT
>NA|TRBD2|TRBV29-1|TRBJ2-1
CSVEDPSGRPYNEQFF
TGCAGCGTTGAAGATCCGAGCGGGAGGCCATACAATGAGCAGTTCTTC
>NA|TRBD1|TRBV5-4|TRBJ1-2
CASSLGGPTTAYGYTF
TGTGCCAGCAGCTTAGGGGGCCCCACAACCGCCTATGGCTACACCTTC
>NA|TRBD2|TRBV5-1|TRBJ2-1
CASSFGASGQGSYNEQFF
TGCGCCAGCAGCTTTGGGGCTAGCGGGCAAGGGTCCTACAATGAGCAGTTCTTC
>NA|TRBD2|TRBV5-4|TRBJ2-1
CASSSLAGEYNEQFF
TGTGCCAGCAGCTCTCTAGCGGGGGAGTACAATGAGCAGTTCTTC
>NA|NA|TRBV4-2|TRBJ2-3
CASSQVERTSTDTQYF
TGTGCCAGCAGCCAAGTGGAGCGGACTAGCACAGATACGCAGTATTTT
>NA|NA|TRBV19|TRBJ1-4
CASSINSGLAKLFF
TGTGCCAGTAGTATCAATTCGGGGTTGGCGAAACTGTTTTTT